A single sample gave rise to the 3 T cell receptor beta chains below, sequenced in a study of blood T cell repertoires in COVID-19. Measured with immunoSEQ multiplex PCR; TCRdb has only the in-frame clones, and not every one. The sample shows 250,000 to 350,000 clones, nearly 90% of them seen only once. The sequencing input was PBMCs or T cells enriched from blood (not recorded which). The receptor set was obtained from a young woman who had recovered from COVID-19.

The chain joins TRBV4-1 to TRBJ2-1; D may be TRBD2 (6 bases). The V end lost 0 bases, the J end lost 3 bases, and 12 bases lay between the germline ends. Germline V lookup: CDR1 MGHRA, CDR2 YSYEKL. The CDR3 runs to 16 residues. The CDR3 bases are TGCGCCAGCAGCCAAGAATTTAGCGGATACTACAATGAGCAGTTCTTC. It yields the protein CASSQEFSGYYNEQFF.

Written as DNA, the CDR3 is TGTGCCAGCTCACCACCGTTAGGACAGGGGAGGCCTGAAGCTTTCTTT. It codes for CASSPPLGQGRPEAFF. This chain connects TRBV18 to TRBJ1-1, with TRBD1 identical over 9 bases. The CDR3 has 16 residues. The germline gives CDR1 KGHSH, CDR2 LQKENI. Germline trimming cut 0 bases from V and 6 bases from J; bases unmatched to any gene: 8.

V gene TRBV14 combines with J gene TRBJ2-7; 9 bases align to TRBD1. The CDR3 is made up of 15 amino acids. The germline V gene has CDR1 SGHDN and CDR2 FVKESK. V was clipped by 5 bases and J by 5 bases; unmatched bases: 10. This chain's CDR3 is CASSVGGQGFNEQYF. The DNA of the CDR3 is TGTGCCAGCAGCGTTGGGGGACAGGGCTTTAACGAGCAGTACTTC. The whole variable domain, remainder taken from reference TRBV14 and TRBJ2-7, is EAGVTQFPSHSVIEKGQTVTLRCDPISGHDNLYWYRRVMGKEIKFLLHFVKESKQDESGMPNNRFLAERTGGTYSTLKVQPAELEDSGVYFCASSVGGQGFNEQYFGPGTRLTVT.